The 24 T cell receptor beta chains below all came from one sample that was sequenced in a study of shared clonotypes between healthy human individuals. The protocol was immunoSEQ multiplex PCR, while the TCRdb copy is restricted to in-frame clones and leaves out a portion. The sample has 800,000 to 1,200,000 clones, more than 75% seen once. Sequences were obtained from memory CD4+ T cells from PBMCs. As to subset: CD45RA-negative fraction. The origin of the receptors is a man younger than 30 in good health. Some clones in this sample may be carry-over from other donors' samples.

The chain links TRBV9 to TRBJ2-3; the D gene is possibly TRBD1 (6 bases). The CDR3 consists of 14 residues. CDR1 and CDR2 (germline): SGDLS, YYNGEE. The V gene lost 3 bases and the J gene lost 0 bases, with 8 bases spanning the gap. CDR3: CASSAGHSTDTQYF. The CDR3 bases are TGTGCCAGCAGCGCGGGACACAGCACAGATACGCAGTATTTT. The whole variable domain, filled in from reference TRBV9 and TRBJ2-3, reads DSGVTQTPKHLITATGQRVTLRCSPRSGDLSVYWYQQSLDQGLQFLIQYYNGEERAKGNILERFSAQQFPDLHSELNLSSLELGDSALYFCASSAGHSTDTQYFGPGTRLTVL.

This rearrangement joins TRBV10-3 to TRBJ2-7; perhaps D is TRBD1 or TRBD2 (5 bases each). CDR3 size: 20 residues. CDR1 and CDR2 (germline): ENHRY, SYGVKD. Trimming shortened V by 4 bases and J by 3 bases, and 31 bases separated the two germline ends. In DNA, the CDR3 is TGTGCCATCAGTGGTTGGGGGTCCGACAGAACCCGCAGCCCCGGCTACGAGCAGTACTTC. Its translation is CAISGWGSDRTRSPGYEQYF.

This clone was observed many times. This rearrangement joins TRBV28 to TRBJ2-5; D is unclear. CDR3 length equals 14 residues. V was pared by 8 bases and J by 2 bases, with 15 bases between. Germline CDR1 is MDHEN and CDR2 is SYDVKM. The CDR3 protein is CASSSAQTQETQYF. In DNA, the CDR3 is TGTGCCAGCTCTTCTGCACAGACTCAAGAGACCCAGTACTTC.

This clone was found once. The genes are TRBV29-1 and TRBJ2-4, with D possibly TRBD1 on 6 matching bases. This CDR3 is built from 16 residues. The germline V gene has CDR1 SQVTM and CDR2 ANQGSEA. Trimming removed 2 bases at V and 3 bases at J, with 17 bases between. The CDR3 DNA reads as TGCAGCGTTGAACCCCTAGAGGGGGTCGGCAAAAACATTCAGTACTTC. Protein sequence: CSVEPLEGVGKNIQYF.

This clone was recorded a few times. For the CDR3, the DNA is TGTGCCAGCAGTCCCCGGACAGGGCCAAATGAAAAACTGTTTTTT. Amino acid sequence: CASSPRTGPNEKLFF. This rearrangement joins TRBV27 to TRBJ1-4, with 8 bases aligning to TRBD1. CDR1 MNHEY and CDR2 SMNVEV come from the germline V gene (reference sequence). Trimming at V came to 5 bases and at J to 5 bases, leaving 7 bases not matched to a gene. The CDR3 contains 15 residues.

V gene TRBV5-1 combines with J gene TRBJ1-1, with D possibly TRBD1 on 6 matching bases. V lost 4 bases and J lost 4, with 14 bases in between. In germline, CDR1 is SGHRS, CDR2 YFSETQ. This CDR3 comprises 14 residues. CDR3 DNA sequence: TGCGCCAGCAGCCCAAGGACAGACACCACTGAAGCTTTCTTT. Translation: CASSPRTDTTEAFF.

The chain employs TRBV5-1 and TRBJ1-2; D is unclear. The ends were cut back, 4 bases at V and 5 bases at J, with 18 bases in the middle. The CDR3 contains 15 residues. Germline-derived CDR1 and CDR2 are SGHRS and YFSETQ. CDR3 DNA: TGCGCCAGCAGCGTCGGGATAGTCCCGGATTATGGCTACACCTTC. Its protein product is CASSVGIVPDYGYTF. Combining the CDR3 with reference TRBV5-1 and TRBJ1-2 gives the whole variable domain KAGVTQTPRYLIKTRGQQVTLSCSPISGHRSVSWYQQTPGQGLQFLFEYFSETQRNKGNFPGRFSGRQFSNSRSEMNVSTLELGDSALYLCASSVGIVPDYGYTFGSGTRLTVV.

CDR3 sequence: CAWTPDRVFNEQYF. As DNA, the CDR3 is TGTGCCTGGACCCCTGACAGGGTCTTCAACGAGCAGTACTTC. The chain recombines TRBV30 with TRBJ2-7; 7 bases are a match to TRBD1. J was trimmed by 5 bases and V by 4 bases; bases with no gene match: 11. CDR3 length equals 14 residues. Per the germline V gene, CDR1 is GTSNPN and CDR2 is SVGIG (reference sequence).

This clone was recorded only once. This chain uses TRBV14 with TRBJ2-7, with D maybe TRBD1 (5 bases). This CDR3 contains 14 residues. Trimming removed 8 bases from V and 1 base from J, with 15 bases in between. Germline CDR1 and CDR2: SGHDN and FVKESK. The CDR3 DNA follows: TGTGCCAGCTCTAAGGGGCTTTTATCCTACGAGCAGTACTTC. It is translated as CASSKGLLSYEQYF.

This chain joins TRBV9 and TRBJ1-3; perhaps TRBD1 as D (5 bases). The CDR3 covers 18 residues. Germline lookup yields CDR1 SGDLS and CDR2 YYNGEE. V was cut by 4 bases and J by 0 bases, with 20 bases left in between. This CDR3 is CASSPQGVGSGSGNTIYF. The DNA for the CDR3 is TGTGCCAGCAGCCCTCAAGGGGTGGGCTCGGGCTCTGGAAACACCATATATTTT.

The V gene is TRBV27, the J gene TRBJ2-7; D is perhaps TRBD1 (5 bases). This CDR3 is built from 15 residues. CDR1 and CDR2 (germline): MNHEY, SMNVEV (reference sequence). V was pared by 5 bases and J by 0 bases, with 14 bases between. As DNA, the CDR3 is TGTGCCAGCAGTATAACAGGATCGAGCTCCTACGAGCAGTACTTC. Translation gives CASSITGSSSYEQYF.

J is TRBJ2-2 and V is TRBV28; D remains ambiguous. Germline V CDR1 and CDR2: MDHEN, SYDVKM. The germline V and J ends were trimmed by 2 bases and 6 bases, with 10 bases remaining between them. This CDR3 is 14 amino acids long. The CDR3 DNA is TGTGCCAGCAGTTTAGCGATAGGGCCCGGGGAGCTGTTTTTT. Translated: CASSLAIGPGELFF.

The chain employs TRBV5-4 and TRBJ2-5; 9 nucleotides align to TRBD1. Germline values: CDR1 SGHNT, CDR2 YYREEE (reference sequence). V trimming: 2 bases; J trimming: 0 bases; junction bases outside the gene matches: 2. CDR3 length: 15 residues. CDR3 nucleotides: TGTGCCAGCAGCTTCCGGGACAGGGACCAAGAGACCCAGTACTTC. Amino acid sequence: CASSFRDRDQETQYF.

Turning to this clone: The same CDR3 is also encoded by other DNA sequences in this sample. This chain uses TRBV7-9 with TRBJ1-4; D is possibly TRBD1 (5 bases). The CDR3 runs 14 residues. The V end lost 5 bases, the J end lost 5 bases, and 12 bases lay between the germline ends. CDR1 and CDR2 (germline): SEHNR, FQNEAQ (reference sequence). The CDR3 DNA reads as TGTGCCAGCAGCCTAGGGACTGCGAATGAAAAACTGTTTTTT. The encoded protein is CASSLGTANEKLFF. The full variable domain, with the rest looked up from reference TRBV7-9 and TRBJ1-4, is DTGVSQNPRHKITKRGQNVTFRCDPISEHNRLYWYRQTLGQGPEFLTYFQNEAQLEKSRLLSDRFSAERPKGSFSTLEIQRTEQGDSAMYLCASSLGTANEKLFFGSGTQLSVL.

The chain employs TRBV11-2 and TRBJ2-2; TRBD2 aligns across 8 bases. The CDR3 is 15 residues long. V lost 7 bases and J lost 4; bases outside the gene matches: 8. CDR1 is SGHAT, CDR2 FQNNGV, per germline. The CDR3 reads CASKYSGIGTGELFF. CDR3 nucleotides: TGTGCCAGCAAATATAGCGGGATCGGCACCGGGGAGCTGTTTTTT.

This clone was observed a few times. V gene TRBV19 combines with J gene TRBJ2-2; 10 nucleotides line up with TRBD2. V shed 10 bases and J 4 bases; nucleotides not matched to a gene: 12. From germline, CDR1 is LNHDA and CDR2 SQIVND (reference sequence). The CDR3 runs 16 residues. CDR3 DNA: TGTGCCACCACCTTCCTAGCGGGAGCTCCCACCGGGGAGCTGTTTTTT. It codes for CATTFLAGAPTGELFF.

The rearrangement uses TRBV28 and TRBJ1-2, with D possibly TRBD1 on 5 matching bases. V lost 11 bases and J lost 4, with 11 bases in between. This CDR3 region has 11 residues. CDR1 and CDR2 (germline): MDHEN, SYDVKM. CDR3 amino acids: CAESGGYGYTF. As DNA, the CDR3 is TGTGCCGAAAGTGGGGGCTATGGCTACACCTTC.

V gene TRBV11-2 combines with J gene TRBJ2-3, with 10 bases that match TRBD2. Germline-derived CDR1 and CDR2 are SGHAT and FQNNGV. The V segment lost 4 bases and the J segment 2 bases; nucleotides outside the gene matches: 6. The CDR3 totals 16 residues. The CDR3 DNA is TGTGCCAGCAGCTCGGGACTAGCGCCTCTCACAGATACGCAGTATTTT. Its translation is CASSSGLAPLTDTQYF.

The CDR3 sequence: CAWETGEETQYF. CDR3 bases: TGTGCCTGGGAAACAGGGGAAGAGACCCAGTACTTC. The V call is TRBV30, the J call TRBJ2-5, with 7 nucleotides matching TRBD1. V shed 5 bases and J 3 bases; nucleotides not matched to a gene: 3. The CDR3 totals 12 residues. Per germline, CDR1 GTSNPN and CDR2 SVGIG (reference sequence).

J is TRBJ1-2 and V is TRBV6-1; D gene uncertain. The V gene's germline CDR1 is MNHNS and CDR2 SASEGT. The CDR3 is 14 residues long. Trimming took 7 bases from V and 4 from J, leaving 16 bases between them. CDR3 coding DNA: TGTGCCAGCAAACACGACCCAACCGCCTATGGCTACACCTTC. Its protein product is CASKHDPTAYGYTF.

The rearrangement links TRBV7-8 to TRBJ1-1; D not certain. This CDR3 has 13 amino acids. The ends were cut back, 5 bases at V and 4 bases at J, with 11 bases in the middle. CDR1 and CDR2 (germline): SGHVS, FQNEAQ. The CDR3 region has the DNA TGTGCCAGCAGCCCCCGTTTAGGCACTGAAGCTTTCTTT. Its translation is CASSPRLGTEAFF.

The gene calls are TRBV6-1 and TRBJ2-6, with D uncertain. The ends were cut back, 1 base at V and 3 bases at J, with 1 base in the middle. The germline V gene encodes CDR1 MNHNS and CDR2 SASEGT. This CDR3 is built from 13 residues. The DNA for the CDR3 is TGTGCCAGCAGTGAAGGTGGGGCCAACGTCCTGACTTTC. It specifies CASSEGGANVLTF.

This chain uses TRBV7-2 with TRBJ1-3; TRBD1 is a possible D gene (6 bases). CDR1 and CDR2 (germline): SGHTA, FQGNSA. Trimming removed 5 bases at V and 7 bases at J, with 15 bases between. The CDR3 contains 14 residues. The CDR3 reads CASSLSGGRNTIYF. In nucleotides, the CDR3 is TGTGCCAGCAGCCTCTCCGGGGGGCGGAACACCATATATTTT.

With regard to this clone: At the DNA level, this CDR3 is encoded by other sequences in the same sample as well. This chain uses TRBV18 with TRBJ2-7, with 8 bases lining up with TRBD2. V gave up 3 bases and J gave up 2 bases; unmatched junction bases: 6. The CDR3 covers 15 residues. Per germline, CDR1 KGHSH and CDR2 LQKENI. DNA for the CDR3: TGTGCCAGCTCACCCCCGAGCGGGAGAACCTACGAGCAGTACTTC. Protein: CASSPPSGRTYEQYF.